This T cell receptor (beta chain) was captured in a study of T cells in Graves' hyperthyroidism and ophthalmopathy. The germline V and J ends were trimmed by 6 bases and 4 bases, with 8 bases remaining between them. The CDR3 spans 12 residues. The germline gives CDR1 KGHDR, CDR2 SFDVKD. Clinicians diagnosed patients from clinical symptoms, serum thyroxine and TRAb, thyroid ultrasound and orbital computed tomography. RNA transcripts yielded amplified TCR beta CDR3 regions. Carried out on the TCR CDR3, a first-round RT-PCR used the HTBI primer set. TCRdb independently ran MiXCR on the multiplex PCR reads; one entry per CDR3 protein. This sample has more than 550,000 distinct CDR3 sequences; roughly 45% occur once, and the top ten carry approximately 6.8%. This clonotype was seen a few times.

The sequenced sample was peripheral blood or thyroid tissue (not recorded which). The receptor was isolated from an adult man with Graves' disease, either hyperthyroidism or ophthalmopathy (not recorded which). The V and J genes are TRBV24-1 and TRBJ1-2, with a possible D match to TRBD1 (5 bases). Here the CDR3 reads CATSSQGYGYTF. The CDR3 DNA reads as TGTGCCACCAGTAGTCAGGGCTATGGCTACACCTTC.